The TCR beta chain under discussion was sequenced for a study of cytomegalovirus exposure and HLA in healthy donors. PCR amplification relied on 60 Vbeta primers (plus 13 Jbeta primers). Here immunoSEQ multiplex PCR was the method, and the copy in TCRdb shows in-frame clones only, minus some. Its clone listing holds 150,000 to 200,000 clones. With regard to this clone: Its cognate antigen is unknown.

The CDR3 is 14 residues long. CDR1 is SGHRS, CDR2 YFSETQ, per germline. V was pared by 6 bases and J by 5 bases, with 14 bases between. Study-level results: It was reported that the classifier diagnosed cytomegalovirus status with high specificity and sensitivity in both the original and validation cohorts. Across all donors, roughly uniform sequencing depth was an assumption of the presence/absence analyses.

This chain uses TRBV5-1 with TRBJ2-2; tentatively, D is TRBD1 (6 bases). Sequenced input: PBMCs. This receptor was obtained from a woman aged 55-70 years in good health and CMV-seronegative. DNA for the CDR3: TGCGCCAGCACGCGAACAGGGCTGACCGGGGAGCTGTTTTTT. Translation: CASTRTGLTGELFF.